The clone carrying this TCR beta chain was observed a handful of times. Its antigen is not identified. Constant-segment-primed 5'RACE gave TCR alpha and TCR beta cDNA libraries with sample barcodes and UMIs. TCRdb recomputed calls from the 5' RACE reads with MiXCR, one row per CDR3 protein. Found here are under 300,000 distinct CDR3 sequences, over 15% of them singletons; the top ten hold approximately 3.5%. The data were taken from a study of T-cell memory formation after mild COVID-19. CDR1 SGHRS and CDR2 YFSETQ come from the germline V gene. Trimming cost V 0 bases and J 6 bases, with 11 bases left between them. The CDR3 totals 14 residues. Study results and caveats: The finding that pre-infection memory included some responding clones suggested that cross-reactive memory joined. Researchers report contracting CD4+ clones mostly in CM and EM, with CD8+ clones in EMRA. Still unconfirmed is whether the second-wave clones peaking on day 37 recognized SARS-CoV-2.

The sample taken for sequencing was PBMCs or a T cell subset sorted from them (not recorded which). The chain employs TRBV5-1 and TRBJ2-3; D call uncertain. The source is a young man who had mild COVID-19 (a few samples of this study predate the infection). Cell type and time point are not known. Written as DNA, the CDR3 is TGCGCCAGCAGCTTGGGACTGGAAGGCGATACGCAGTATTTT. As protein: CASSLGLEGDTQYF.